This T cell receptor (beta chain) was documented in a study of T cells expressing NK-cell markers. Study-wide points: Also leading the CD3+CD56-NKG2C+ fraction in a handful of donors were these clonotypes. NKG2C+ dominant clonotypes from 5 to 7 donors made up about 1.0-7.5% of CD8+ T cells.

TCRdb derives one entry per CDR3 protein from the 5' RACE reads, leaving out DNA. The listing records about 390,000 distinct CDR3 sequences. The CDR3 is 15 amino acids. Germline CDR1 reads MGHDK; CDR2 reads SYGVNS. As regards this clonotype: Its antigen is not identified.

This sequence originates from a woman aged 45-60 years in good health. The sequencing sample was made of blood T cells: a sorted CD56 or NKG2C T cell subset, CD4+ or CD8+ T cells, or bulk PBMC T cells (not recorded which). The chain combines TRBV25-1 with TRBJ2-5; checking the TCRdb D call of TRBD2 is not possible without DNA. CDR3 protein: CASSVLAGLQETQYF.